These 20 T cell receptor beta chains came from one sample sequenced in a study of cytomegalovirus exposure and HLA in healthy donors. TCRdb's table, derived via immunoSEQ multiplex PCR, lists solely in-frame clones and lacks some. The sample holds about 98,000 clones, 87% seen once. Sequenced material: PBMCs. These receptors were taken from a woman aged 30 to 39 in good health and CMV-seronegative.

The chain joins TRBV28 to TRBJ2-7, with 7 bases aligning to TRBD2. With 4 bases clipped from V and 2 bases from J, the junction kept 8 bases outside the gene matches. The CDR3 is made up of 15 amino acids. Germline V gene lookup returns CDR1 MDHEN and CDR2 SYDVKM. CDR3 nucleotide sequence: TGTGCCAGCAGTTCTAGCGGCCTGGGAGCCTACGAGCAGTACTTC. Protein product: CASSSSGLGAYEQYF.

The chain is built from TRBV11-2 and TRBJ2-5, with TRBD2 matching 7 bases. The J segment lost 0 bases and the V segment lost 5 bases, leaving 3 bases of the junction unmatched. Per the germline V gene, CDR1 is SGHAT and CDR2 is FQNNGV. This CDR3 spans 14 amino acids. The CDR3 region has the DNA TGTGCCAGCAGCCTACTAGCGAACCAAGAGACCCAGTACTTC. Translated: CASSLLANQETQYF. The complete variable domain, with remaining parts taken from reference TRBV11-2 and TRBJ2-5, reads EAGVAQSPRYKIIEKRQSVAFWCNPISGHATLYWYQQILGQGPKLLIQFQNNGVVDDSQLPKDRFSAERLKGVDSTLKIQPAKLEDSAVYLCASSLLANQETQYFGPGTRLLVL.

The gene calls are TRBV7-9 and TRBJ1-6, with TRBD1 matching over 8 bases. With V trimmed by 6 bases and J by 10 bases, 11 bases remained unmatched. CDR3 size: 15 residues. Germline assignment: CDR1 SEHNR and CDR2 FQNEAQ (reference sequence). In DNA form, the CDR3 reads TGTGCCAGCAGTGAAGCGGGACAGGAGGGATCACCCCTCCACTTT. This translates into CASSEAGQEGSPLHF.

This clone was seen more than once but under ten times. V gene TRBV2 combines with J gene TRBJ1-2; D gene unclear. Germline V gene sequence: CDR1 SNHLY, CDR2 FYNNEI. The V end lost 2 bases, the J end lost 0 bases, and 7 bases lay between the germline ends. The length of the CDR3 is 14 residues. The CDR3 protein is CASSEREANYGYTF. As DNA, the CDR3 is TGTGCCAGCAGTGAACGGGAAGCTAACTATGGCTACACCTTC.

The chain combines TRBV2 with TRBJ2-1, with 7 bases fitting TRBD1. V shed 4 bases and J 5 bases; nucleotides not matched to a gene: 11. CDR1 and CDR2 from the germline V gene are SNHLY and FYNNEI. The CDR3 contains 16 residues. Here the CDR3 reads CASSGARRQGHNEQFF. DNA for the CDR3: TGTGCCAGCAGTGGGGCCCGCCGACAGGGTCACAATGAGCAGTTCTTC.

The V and J genes are TRBV9 and TRBJ2-7; 9 nucleotides line up with TRBD1. Germline-derived CDR1 and CDR2 are SGDLS and YYNGEE. This CDR3 contains 15 residues. V dropped 3 bases and J dropped 2; count of bases not matched to a gene: 6. CDR3 sequence (DNA): TGTGCCAGCAGCGCCGGGACAGGGTACCCCTACGAGCAGTACTTC. Translating it yields CASSAGTGYPYEQYF.

This sequence joins TRBV7-3 and TRBJ2-5; the D gene is possibly TRBD1 (6 bases). The germline CDR1 and CDR2 sequences are SGHTA and FQGTGA. The CDR3 covers 13 residues. The germline V and J ends were trimmed by 5 bases and 1 base, with 8 bases remaining between them. CDR3 nucleotide sequence: TGTGCCAGCAGCCTACAGGGCCAAGAGACCCAGTACTTC. Protein: CASSLQGQETQYF.

Here the CDR3 reads CSVRHALLGTWLGEQYF. CDR3 coding DNA: TGCAGCGTCAGGCACGCCCTCCTCGGGACTTGGCTAGGCGAGCAGTACTTC. The V call is TRBV29-1, the J call TRBJ2-7; perhaps TRBD2 as D (6 bases). The CDR3 is 17 amino acids. Germline CDR1 reads SQVTM; CDR2 reads ANQGSEA. Trimming pared 6 bases from V and 6 bases from J, leaving 30 bases between.

The chain employs TRBV9 and TRBJ2-7; D perhaps matches TRBD2 (6 bases). V shed 0 bases and J shed 7 bases, with 20 bases lying between them. In germline, CDR1 is SGDLS, CDR2 YYNGEE. The CDR3 is made up of 16 amino acids. CDR3 coding DNA: TGTGCCAGCAGCGTAGTCGCTGAGCGGGTGCCTGAGGAGCAGTACTTC. This translates into CASSVVAERVPEEQYF.

This chain links TRBV10-2 with TRBJ2-1, with no clear D. The V end was cut by 5 bases, the J end by 6 bases, with 5 bases between. The CDR3 loop spans 11 amino acids. Germline V gives CDR1 WSHSY, CDR2 SAAADI. This chain's CDR3 is CASSPGNEQFF. CDR3 nucleotides: TGCGCCAGCAGTCCCGGCAATGAGCAGTTCTTC.

This clone occurred a few times. The chain recombines TRBV29-1 with TRBJ2-5; D is possibly TRBD2 (6 bases). Trimming took 4 bases from V and 4 from J, leaving 7 bases between them. Germline CDR1 reads SQVTM; CDR2 reads ANQGSEA. The CDR3 is 11 amino acids. The CDR3 loop reads CSVAGVETQYF. CDR3 in DNA: TGCAGCGTTGCGGGGGTAGAGACCCAGTACTTC.

V usage is TRBV7-7 and J usage is TRBJ2-1; 7 positions agree with TRBD2. Germline assignment: CDR1 SSHAT and CDR2 FNYEAQ (reference sequence). V dropped 2 bases and J dropped 10; count of bases not matched to a gene: 2. The CDR3 extends over 12 amino acids. The CDR3 spells CASSLSRGEQFF. CDR3 DNA sequence: TGTGCCAGCAGCTTATCGCGGGGGGAGCAGTTCTTC. The whole variable domain, filled in from reference TRBV7-7 and TRBJ2-1, reads GAGVSQSPRYKVTKRGQDVTLRCDPISSHATLYWYQQALGQGPEFLTYFNYEAQPDKSGLPSDRFSAERPEGSISTLTIQRTEQRDSAMYRCASSLSRGEQFFGPGTRLTVL.

The genes are TRBV19 and TRBJ2-3, with D uncertain. Germline CDR1 is LNHDA and CDR2 is SQIVND (reference sequence). Trimming removed 3 bases from V and 1 base from J, with 5 bases in between. The CDR3 is 13 amino acids. DNA for the CDR3: TGTGCCAGTAGTATCCAGGGCACAGATACGCAGTATTTT. It translates to CASSIQGTDTQYF.

This clone was counted a few times. The chain carries TRBV2 and TRBJ1-6, with no clear D. This CDR3 is 14 amino acids long. With 3 bases removed from V and 7 bases from J, the gap between germline ends came to 10 bases. Per the germline V gene, CDR1 is SNHLY and CDR2 is FYNNEI. The CDR3 sequence is CASSEQVLNSPLHF. The CDR3 nucleotides are TGTGCCAGCAGTGAGCAGGTCCTGAATTCACCCCTCCACTTT.

The chain has TRBV27 and TRBJ1-1; D is perhaps TRBD1 (5 bases). V dropped 11 bases and J dropped 4 bases, with 20 bases sitting between them. Germline CDR1 MNHEY, CDR2 SMNVEV (reference sequence). The CDR3 extends over 14 amino acids. The CDR3 bases are TGTGCCGCCATCGGGGCGCGGGGGGGCACTGAAGCTTTCTTT. Protein: CAAIGARGGTEAFF.

V is TRBV4-3 and J is TRBJ2-5, with TRBD1 identical over 12 bases. With 1 base clipped from V and 4 bases from J, the junction kept 1 base outside the gene matches. The CDR3 has 15 amino acids. In germline, CDR1 is LGHNA, CDR2 YSLEER. The CDR3 nucleotides read TGCGCCAGCAGCCAAGGGGACAGGGGGCGAGAGACCCAGTACTTC. It codes for CASSQGDRGRETQYF.

The J gene is TRBJ2-2, the V gene TRBV11-3; 8 bases agree with TRBD1. This CDR3 spans 17 amino acids. Trimming took 2 bases from V and 7 from J; bases not matched to a gene: 12. Germline lookup yields CDR1 SGHNT and CDR2 YENEEA. CDR3 nucleotide sequence: TGTGCCAGCAGCTTATGGACTGGGACAGGTTGGGGCGGGGAGCTGTTTTTT. Protein sequence: CASSLWTGTGWGGELFF. The variable domain in full, with the rest retrieved from reference TRBV11-3 and TRBJ2-2, is EAGVVQSPRYKIIEKKQPVAFWCNPISGHNTLYWYLQNLGQGPELLIRYENEEAVDDSQLPKDRFSAERLKGVDSTLKIQPAELGDSAVYLCASSLWTGTGWGGELFFGEGSRLTVL.

The rearrangement joins TRBV15 to TRBJ2-3; TRBD2 might be the D (5 bases). CDR1 and CDR2 (germline): LNHNV, YYDKDF (reference sequence). V lost 7 bases and J 4 bases, leaving 15 bases between the germline ends. The CDR3 contains 14 residues. The CDR3 nucleotides read TGTGCCACCACCTATAGAGGGTGGGCAGATACGCAGTATTTT. The encoded protein is CATTYRGWADTQYF.

This clone was observed a few times. This chain joins TRBV4-2 and TRBJ1-2; possibly TRBD1 for D (5 bases). Deletions cut 0 bases from V and 6 bases from J, with 8 bases between. The CDR3 runs 13 residues. Germline V gives CDR1 LGHNA, CDR2 YNFKEQ. The CDR3 loop reads CASSQDLTDGYTF. For the CDR3, the DNA is TGTGCCAGCAGCCAAGACTTGACAGATGGCTACACCTTC.

CDR3 bases: TGTGCCAGCAGTCCACCTAGCGGGAGGGCCAAGGGGGATGAGCAGTTCTTC. Translation gives CASSPPSGRAKGDEQFF. The genes are TRBV28 and TRBJ2-1; 12 nucleotides match TRBD2. Germline V lookup: CDR1 MDHEN, CDR2 SYDVKM. V shed 5 bases, J shed 8 bases, and the junction held 13 bases outside the gene matches. This CDR3 is built from 17 residues.